These 10 T cell receptor beta chains originate from one sample sequenced in a study of CD8+ T cells in alopecia areata. In each case, RNA was isolated and then reverse transcribed into cDNA as the sequencing template. This table comes from immunoSEQ multiplex PCR, and its TCRdb copy is limited to in-frame clones, with some not included. The repertoire holds 120,000 or so clones, with 40% to 55% as singletons. The sample consisted of NKG2D-low CD8+ T cells sorted from blood. All receptors derive from a human donor with alopecia areata.

The chain combines TRBV9 with TRBJ2-1, with 8 bases identical to TRBD2. The CDR3 has 15 amino acids. The V gene end was trimmed by 0 bases and the J gene end by 7 bases; junction bases not matched to a gene: 6. From germline, CDR1 is SGDLS and CDR2 YYNGEE. For the CDR3, the DNA is TGTGCCAGCAGCGTAGCACCGGGGGGGCCGAATGAGCAGTTCTTC. Translated, it gives CASSVAPGGPNEQFF.

The V gene is TRBV28, the J gene TRBJ1-2; no reliable D call. The V gene's germline CDR1 is MDHEN and CDR2 SYDVKM. V was trimmed by 7 bases and J by 6 bases, leaving 18 bases between them. The CDR3 extends over 14 amino acids. CDR3 DNA: TGTGCCAGCATGTGGCGCGGAGGGCGGGATGGCTACACCTTC. Translated, it gives CASMWRGGRDGYTF.

This clone was counted only a few times. The chain combines TRBV5-6 with TRBJ2-4; TRBD1 is a possible D gene (5 bases). The CDR3 has 14 residues. Between the trimmed V and J ends, which lost 0 bases and 5 bases, there was a span of 9 bases. Germline-derived CDR1 and CDR2 are SGHDT and YYEEEE. The CDR3 spells CASSLEGLQNIQYF. In nucleotides, the CDR3 is TGTGCCAGCAGCTTGGAGGGGTTACAAAACATTCAGTACTTC.

This clone turned up a few times. The gene calls are TRBV29-1 and TRBJ2-5; D ambiguous. This CDR3 is built from 14 residues. The germline V and J ends were trimmed by 3 bases and 2 bases, with 13 bases remaining between them. Germline V gene data show CDR1 as SQVTM and CDR2 as ANQGSEA. CDR3 in DNA: TGCAGCGTTGAGTTTTCAGTAGGGCAAGAGACCCAGTACTTC. Protein sequence: CSVEFSVGQETQYF.

This sequence joins TRBV27 and TRBJ2-7, with D hard to call. Germline V lookup: CDR1 MNHEY, CDR2 SMNVEV (reference sequence). The V gene lost 4 bases and the J gene lost 2 bases, with 6 bases spanning the gap. This CDR3 has 12 residues. CDR3 region: CASSSGTYEQYF. For the CDR3, the DNA is TGTGCCAGCAGTTCTGGGACCTACGAGCAGTACTTC.

This sequence joins TRBV11-2 and TRBJ2-2; tentatively, D is TRBD1 (6 bases). The germline gives CDR1 SGHAT, CDR2 FQNNGV. Trimming pared 2 bases from V and 7 bases from J, leaving 11 bases between. The CDR3 contains 14 residues. Here the CDR3 DNA reads TGTGCCAGCAGCTTACAGGGGAATGGCGGGGAGCTGTTTTTT. Translation gives CASSLQGNGGELFF.

This clone was counted between two and nine times. The V call is TRBV19, the J call TRBJ2-2, with TRBD2 identical over 9 bases. The germline gives CDR1 LNHDA, CDR2 SQIVND (reference sequence). The CDR3 spans 15 residues. The ends lost 5 bases at V and 1 base at J; junction bases unmatched: 2. This CDR3 reads CASSGLARNTGELFF. The CDR3 DNA follows: TGTGCCAGTAGTGGACTAGCGCGGAACACCGGGGAGCTGTTTTTT.

The chain is built from TRBV30 and TRBJ2-1; D gene unclear. V shed 1 base and J shed 1 base, with 11 bases lying between them. In germline, CDR1 is GTSNPN, CDR2 SVGIG (reference sequence). The CDR3 totals 15 residues. The CDR3 DNA is TGTGCCTGGAGTGGGCGGACGAAATCCTACAATGAGCAGTTCTTC. It yields the protein CAWSGRTKSYNEQFF. The full variable domain, with the rest looked up from reference TRBV30 and TRBJ2-1, is SQTIHQWPATLVQPVGSPLSLECTVEGTSNPNLYWYRQAAGRGLQLLFYSVGIGQISSEVPQNLSASRPQDRQFILSSKKLLLSDSGFYLCAWSGRTKSYNEQFFGPGTRLTVL.

V usage is TRBV30 and J usage is TRBJ1-2, with D tentatively TRBD1 (6 bases). The CDR3 loop spans 14 amino acids. Trimming pared 3 bases from V and 4 bases from J, leaving 15 bases between. The germline CDR1 and CDR2 sequences are GTSNPN and SVGIG (reference sequence). CDR3 residues: CAWRTQGGGYGYTF. The CDR3 DNA sequence: TGTGCCTGGAGGACACAGGGAGGGGGCTATGGCTACACCTTC.

The gene calls are TRBV5-4 and TRBJ2-1, with a possible D match to TRBD1 (5 bases). In germline, CDR1 is SGHNT, CDR2 YYREEE (reference sequence). The CDR3 sequence is 14 residues long. V was cut by 2 bases and J by 8 bases, with 14 bases left in between. The CDR3 DNA sequence: TGTGCCAGCAGCTTCCAGGGAACGGACGATGAGCAGTTCTTC. Translating gives CASSFQGTDDEQFF.